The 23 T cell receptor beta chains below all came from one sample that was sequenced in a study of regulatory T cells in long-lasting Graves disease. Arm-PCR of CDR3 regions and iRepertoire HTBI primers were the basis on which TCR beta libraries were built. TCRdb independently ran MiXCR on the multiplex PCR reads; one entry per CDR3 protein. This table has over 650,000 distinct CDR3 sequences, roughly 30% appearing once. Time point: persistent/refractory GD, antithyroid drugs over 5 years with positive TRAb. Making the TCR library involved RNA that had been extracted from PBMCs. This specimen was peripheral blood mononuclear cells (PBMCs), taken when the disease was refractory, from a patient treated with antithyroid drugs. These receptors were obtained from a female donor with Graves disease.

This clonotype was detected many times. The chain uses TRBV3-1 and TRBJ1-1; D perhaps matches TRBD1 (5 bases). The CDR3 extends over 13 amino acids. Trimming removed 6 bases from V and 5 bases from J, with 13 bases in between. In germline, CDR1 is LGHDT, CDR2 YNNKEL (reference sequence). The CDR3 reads CASSQRGGTEAFF. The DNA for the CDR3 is TGTGCCAGCAGTCAACGCGGGGGAACTGAAGCTTTCTTT.

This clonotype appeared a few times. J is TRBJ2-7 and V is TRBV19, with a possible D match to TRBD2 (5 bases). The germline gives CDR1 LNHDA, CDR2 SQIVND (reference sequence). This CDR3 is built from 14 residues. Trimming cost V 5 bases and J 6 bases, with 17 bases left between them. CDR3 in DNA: TGTGCCAGTAGTCCTCCTGCGGGTTTGGGCGAGCAGTACTTC. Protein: CASSPPAGLGEQYF.

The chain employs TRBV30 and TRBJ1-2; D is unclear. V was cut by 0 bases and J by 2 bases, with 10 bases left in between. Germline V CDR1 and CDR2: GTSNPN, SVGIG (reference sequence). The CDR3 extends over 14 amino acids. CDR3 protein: CAWSVRHANYGYTF. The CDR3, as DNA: TGTGCCTGGAGTGTAAGGCACGCGAACTATGGCTACACCTTC.

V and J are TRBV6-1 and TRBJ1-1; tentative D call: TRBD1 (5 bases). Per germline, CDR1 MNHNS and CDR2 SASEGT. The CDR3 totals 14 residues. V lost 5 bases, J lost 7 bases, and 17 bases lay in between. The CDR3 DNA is TGTGCCAGCAGTCCCTCTCAGGGCTCCCGTGAAGCTTTCTTT. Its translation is CASSPSQGSREAFF.

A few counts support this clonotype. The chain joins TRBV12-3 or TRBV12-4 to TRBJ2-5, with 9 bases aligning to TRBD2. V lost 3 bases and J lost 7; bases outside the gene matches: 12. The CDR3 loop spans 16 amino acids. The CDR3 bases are TGTGCCAGCAGTTTGGGTTCGGCTAGCGGGATTGGGACCCAGTACTTC. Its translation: CASSLGSASGIGTQYF.

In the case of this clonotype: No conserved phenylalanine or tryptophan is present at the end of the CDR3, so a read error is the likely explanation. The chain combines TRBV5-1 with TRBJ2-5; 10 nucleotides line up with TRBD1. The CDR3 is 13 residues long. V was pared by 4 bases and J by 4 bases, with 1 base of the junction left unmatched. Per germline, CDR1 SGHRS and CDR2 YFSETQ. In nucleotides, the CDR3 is TGCGCCAGCAGCCGGACAGGGGGAGAGACCCAGTACTCC. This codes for CASSRTGGETQYS.

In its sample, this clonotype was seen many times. CDR3 sequence: CASSHGLSSYEQYF. In DNA form, the CDR3 reads TGTGCCAGCAGCCACGGACTTAGCTCCTACGAGCAGTACTTC. This chain links TRBV7-2 with TRBJ2-7; TRBD2 might be the D (5 bases). The germline V gene has CDR1 SGHTA and CDR2 FQGNSA. The CDR3 sequence is 14 residues long. V lost 5 bases to trimming and J lost 0 bases, with 11 bases between them.

The CDR3 sequence: CASSVSPAGNQPQHF. The CDR3 nucleotides are TGTGCCAGCAGCGTATCCCCGGCTGGCAATCAGCCCCAGCATTTT. The chain carries TRBV9 and TRBJ1-5; no firm D call. The CDR3 covers 15 residues. With 1 base removed from V and 2 bases from J, the gap between germline ends came to 10 bases. Per the germline V gene, CDR1 is SGDLS and CDR2 is YYNGEE.

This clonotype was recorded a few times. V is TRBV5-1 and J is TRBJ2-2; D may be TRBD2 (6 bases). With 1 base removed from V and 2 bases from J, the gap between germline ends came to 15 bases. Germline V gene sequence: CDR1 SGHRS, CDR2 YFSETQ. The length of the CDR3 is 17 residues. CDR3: CASSLTGGADNTGELFF. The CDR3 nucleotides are TGCGCCAGCAGCTTGACCGGGGGAGCGGACAACACCGGGGAGCTGTTTTTT.

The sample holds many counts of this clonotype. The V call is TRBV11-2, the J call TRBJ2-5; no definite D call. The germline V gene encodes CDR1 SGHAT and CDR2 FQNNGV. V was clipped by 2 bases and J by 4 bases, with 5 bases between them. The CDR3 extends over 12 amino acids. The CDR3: CASSLYRETQYF. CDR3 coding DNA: TGTGCCAGCAGCTTATATCGAGAGACCCAGTACTTC.

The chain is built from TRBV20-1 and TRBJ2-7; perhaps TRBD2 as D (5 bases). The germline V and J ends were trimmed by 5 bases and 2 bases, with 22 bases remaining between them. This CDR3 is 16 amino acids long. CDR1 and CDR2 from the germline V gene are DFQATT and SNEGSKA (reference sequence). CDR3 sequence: CSAPESASRVTYEQYF. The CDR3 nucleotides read TGCAGTGCTCCAGAAAGTGCTAGCCGCGTAACCTACGAGCAGTACTTC.

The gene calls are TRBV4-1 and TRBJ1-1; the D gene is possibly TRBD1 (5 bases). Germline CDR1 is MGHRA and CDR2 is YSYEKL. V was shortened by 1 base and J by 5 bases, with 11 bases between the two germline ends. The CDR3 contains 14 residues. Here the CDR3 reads CASSQVGRETEAFF. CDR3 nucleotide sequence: TGCGCCAGCAGCCAAGTCGGCAGGGAGACTGAAGCTTTCTTT.

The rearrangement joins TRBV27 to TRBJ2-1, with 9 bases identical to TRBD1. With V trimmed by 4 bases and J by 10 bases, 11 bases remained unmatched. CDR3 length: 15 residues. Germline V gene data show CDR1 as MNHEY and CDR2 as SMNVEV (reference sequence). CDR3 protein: CASSSPGTGFGEQFF. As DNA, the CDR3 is TGTGCCAGCAGTTCCCCCGGGACAGGGTTCGGCGAGCAGTTCTTC.

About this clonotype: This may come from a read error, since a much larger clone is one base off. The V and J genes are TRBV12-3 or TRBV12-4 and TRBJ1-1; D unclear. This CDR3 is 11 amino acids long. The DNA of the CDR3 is TGTGCCAGCAGTTTGGGTATTGAAGCTCTCTTT. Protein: CASSLGIEALF.

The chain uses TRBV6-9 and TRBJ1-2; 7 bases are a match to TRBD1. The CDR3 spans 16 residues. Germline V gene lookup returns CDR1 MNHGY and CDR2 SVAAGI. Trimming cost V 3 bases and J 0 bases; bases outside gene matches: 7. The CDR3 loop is CASSYGTVPSNYGYTF. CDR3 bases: TGTGCCAGCAGTTACGGGACAGTTCCCTCTAACTATGGCTACACCTTC.

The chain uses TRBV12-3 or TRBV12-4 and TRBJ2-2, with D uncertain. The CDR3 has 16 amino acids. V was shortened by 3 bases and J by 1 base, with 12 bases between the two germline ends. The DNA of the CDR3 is TGTGCCAGCAGTTTTTTTGTAGTCGGGAACACCGGGGAGCTGTTTTTT. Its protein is CASSFFVVGNTGELFF.

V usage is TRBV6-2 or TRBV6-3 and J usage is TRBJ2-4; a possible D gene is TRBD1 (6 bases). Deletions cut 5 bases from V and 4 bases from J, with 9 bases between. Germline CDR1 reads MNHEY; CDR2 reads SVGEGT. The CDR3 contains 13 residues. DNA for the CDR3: TGTGCCAGCAGTGCGGACAGTAAAAACATTCAGTACTTC. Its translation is CASSADSKNIQYF.

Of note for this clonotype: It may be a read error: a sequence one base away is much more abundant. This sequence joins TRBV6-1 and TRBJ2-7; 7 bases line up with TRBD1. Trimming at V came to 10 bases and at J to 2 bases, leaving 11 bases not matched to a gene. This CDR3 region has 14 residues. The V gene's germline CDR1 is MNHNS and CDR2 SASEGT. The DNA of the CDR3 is TGTGCCAACAGAAACGGTCAGGGGGCCTACGAGCAGTACTTC. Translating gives CANRNGQGAYEQYF.

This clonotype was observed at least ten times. Here the CDR3 DNA reads TGTGCCAGCAGTATAGGTCCCAACTATGGCTACACCTTC. It is translated as CASSIGPNYGYTF. This chain uses TRBV28 with TRBJ1-2; D not resolved. CDR3 size: 13 residues. Per germline, CDR1 MDHEN and CDR2 SYDVKM. The V gene lost 5 bases and the J gene lost 2 bases, with 9 bases spanning the gap.

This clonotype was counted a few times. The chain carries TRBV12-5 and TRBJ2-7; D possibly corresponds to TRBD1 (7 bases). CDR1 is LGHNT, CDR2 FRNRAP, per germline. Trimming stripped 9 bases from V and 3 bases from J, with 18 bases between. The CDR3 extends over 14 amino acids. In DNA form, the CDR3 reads TGTGCTAGCATTGGGGCAGGGGGGCTCTACGAGCAGTACTTC. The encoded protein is CASIGAGGLYEQYF.

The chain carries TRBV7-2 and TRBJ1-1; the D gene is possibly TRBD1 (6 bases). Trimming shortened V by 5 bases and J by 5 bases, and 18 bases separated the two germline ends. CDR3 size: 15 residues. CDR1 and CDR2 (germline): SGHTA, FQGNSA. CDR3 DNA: TGTGCCAGCAGCGCCCCGACAGGCGTAAGGACTGAAGCTTTCTTT. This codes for CASSAPTGVRTEAFF.

The CDR3 DNA reads TGTGCCAGCAGCCAAGGGGGGACAGGGGTGAACACTGAAGCTTTCTTT. It codes for CASSQGGTGVNTEAFF. The rearrangement joins TRBV3-1 to TRBJ1-1; the match to TRBD1 covers 10 bases. The CDR3 totals 16 residues. Germline assignment: CDR1 LGHDT and CDR2 YNNKEL (reference sequence). With V trimmed by 1 base and J by 0 bases, 2 bases remained unmatched.

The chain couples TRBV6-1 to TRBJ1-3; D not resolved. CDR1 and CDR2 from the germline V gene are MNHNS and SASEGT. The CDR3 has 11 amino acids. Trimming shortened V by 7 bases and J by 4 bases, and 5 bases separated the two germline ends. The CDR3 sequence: CASIRGNTIYF. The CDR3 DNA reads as TGTGCCAGCATTCGGGGAAACACCATATATTTT.